In its sample, the clone carrying this T cell receptor (beta chain) was seen once. This sample is part of a study of blood T cell repertoires in COVID-19. Overall study: Samples taken during acute and convalescent COVID-19 were collected in the United States, Italy and Spain. T cells, B-cell-depleted T cells, or PBMCs supplied cDNA or gDNA.

CDR3 length equals 16 residues. The V and J ends lost 1 base and 4 bases, in that order; junction bases with no gene match: 7. Germline CDR1 SGHTA, CDR2 FQGNSA. Authors' methods: Reference gene primers were amplified, and this amplification served to estimate nucleated cell counts. TCRdb keeps only in-frame clones here, not all; method: immunoSEQ multiplex PCR. Clonal size and the V and J genes are those of that table, whereas D and trimming came from the DNA. This table has about 360,000 clones, approximately 86% appearing once. The sequenced material came from peripheral blood. The sequence was collected from a human donor in a cohort sampled during active COVID-19. V gene TRBV7-2 combines with J gene TRBJ1-2; 9 nucleotides line up with TRBD1. CDR3 amino acids: CASSLVGGQGSYGYTF. The CDR3 DNA follows: TGTGCCAGCAGCTTAGTTGGAGGACAGGGGAGCTATGGCTACACCTTC.